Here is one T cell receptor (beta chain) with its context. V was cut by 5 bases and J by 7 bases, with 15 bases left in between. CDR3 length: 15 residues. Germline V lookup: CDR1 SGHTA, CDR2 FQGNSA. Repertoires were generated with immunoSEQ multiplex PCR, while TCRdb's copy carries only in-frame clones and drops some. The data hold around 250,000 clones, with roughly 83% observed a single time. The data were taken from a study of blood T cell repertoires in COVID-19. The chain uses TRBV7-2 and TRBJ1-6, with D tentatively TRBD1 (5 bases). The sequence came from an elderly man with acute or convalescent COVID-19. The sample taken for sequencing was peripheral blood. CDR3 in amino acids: CASSPRAGGNSPLHF. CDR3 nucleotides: TGTGCCAGCAGCCCCCGGGCCGGGGGGAATTCACCCCTCCACTTT.